One sample yielded the 30 T cell receptor beta chains listed below, sequenced in a study of blood T cells in healthy people across ages. The second PCR ran about 6 to 12 cycles with a sample-barcoded 5' primer and J-beta primers. Each CDR3 protein is one row after TCRdb ran MiXCR on the 5' RACE reads. The sample has around 900,000 distinct CDR3 sequences; about 28% are singletons. The sequencing sample was made of blood. The receptors were gathered from an elderly woman in good health.

This clonotype was counted a few times. The chain links TRBV3-1 to TRBJ2-1; 7 nucleotides match TRBD2. This CDR3 is built from 19 residues. Unmatched junction bases numbered 15, after V lost 4 bases and J lost 0 bases. Germline V CDR1 and CDR2: LGHDT, YNNKEL (reference sequence). CDR3: CASSPRRWEGKSSYNEQFF. The CDR3 bases are TGTGCCAGCAGCCCGAGGAGGTGGGAGGGGAAGAGCTCCTACAATGAGCAGTTCTTC.

This chain uses TRBV12-3 or TRBV12-4 with TRBJ2-1; 7 bases match TRBD1. V dropped 4 bases and J dropped 10; count of bases not matched to a gene: 10. The CDR3 length is 14 residues. Here the CDR3 reads CASSSGLTGVEQFF. The CDR3 DNA reads as TGTGCCAGCAGTTCTGGACTCACAGGGGTCGAGCAGTTCTTC.

The chain joins TRBV7-7 to TRBJ2-1, with 8 bases identical to TRBD1. The V gene end was trimmed by 5 bases and the J gene end by 10 bases; junction bases not matched to a gene: 13. In germline, CDR1 is SSHAT, CDR2 FNYEAQ (reference sequence). The CDR3 runs to 15 residues. CDR3 region: CASSAGTGGGQEQFF. CDR3 sequence (DNA): TGTGCCAGCAGCGCCGGGACAGGTGGGGGTCAGGAGCAGTTCTTC. Full variable domain (missing parts from reference TRBV7-7 and TRBJ2-1): GAGVSQSPRYKVTKRGQDVTLRCDPISSHATLYWYQQALGQGPEFLTYFNYEAQPDKSGLPSDRFSAERPEGSISTLTIQRTEQRDSAMYRCASSAGTGGGQEQFFGPGTRLTVL.

This clonotype was observed many times. The J gene is TRBJ2-7, the V gene TRBV10-3, with D tentatively TRBD1 (5 bases). The ends were cut back, 4 bases at V and 0 bases at J, with 7 bases in the middle. The CDR3 length is 13 residues. Germline CDR1 and CDR2: ENHRY and SYGVKD. This CDR3 is CAISVQDSYEQYF. The CDR3 DNA is TGTGCCATCAGTGTACAGGACTCCTACGAGCAGTACTTC.

There are many counts of this clonotype. The rearrangement joins TRBV5-1 to TRBJ2-5; TRBD1 is a possible D gene (5 bases). V gave up 4 bases and J gave up 1 base, with 14 bases separating them. Germline CDR1 reads SGHRS; CDR2 reads YFSETQ. This CDR3 has 15 amino acids. CDR3 in DNA: TGCGCCAGCAGCGGATTAACAGGATCCCAAGAGACCCAGTACTTC. Protein product: CASSGLTGSQETQYF.

This clonotype was seen only once. One base away lies a much larger clone, so this may be a sequencing read error. The conserved phenylalanine or tryptophan is not found at the CDR3 terminus, so this likely reflects a read error. This chain connects TRBV5-1 to TRBJ2-5; 9 bases align to TRBD2. V dropped 5 bases and J dropped 2; count of bases not matched to a gene: 10. CDR3 length: 16 amino acids. Germline V CDR1 and CDR2: SGHRS, YFSETQ. The CDR3 sequence: CASSRAGGGGQETQYL. The CDR3 DNA is TGCGCCAGCAGTCGAGCGGGGGGAGGTGGTCAAGAGACCCAGTACTTA.

This clonotype was seen many times. The chain joins TRBV7-2 to TRBJ2-7; 7 bases map to TRBD1. V dropped 1 base and J dropped 2; count of bases not matched to a gene: 5. Looked up from germline, CDR1 is SGHTA and CDR2 is FQGNSA. The length of the CDR3 is 15 residues. The CDR3 bases are TGTGCCAGCAGCTTAGGACAGGGAACCCCCTACGAGCAGTACTTC. This sequence encodes CASSLGQGTPYEQYF.

This clonotype was found many times. This rearrangement joins TRBV12-3 or TRBV12-4 to TRBJ2-1, with D possibly being TRBD1 or TRBD2 (5 bases each). Trimming removed 3 bases from V and 7 bases from J, with 16 bases in between. The CDR3 consists of 15 residues. This CDR3 reads CASSLRQGPGNEQFF. CDR3 in DNA: TGTGCCAGCAGTTTGAGGCAGGGTCCGGGGAATGAGCAGTTCTTC.

As for this clonotype: This clone may be a read error of a much larger clone one base away. V gene TRBV2 combines with J gene TRBJ2-6; a possible D gene is TRBD2 (6 bases). This CDR3 is 14 amino acids long. Germline-derived CDR1 and CDR2 are SNHLY and FYNNEI. The DNA of the CDR3 is TGTGCCAGCAGTGAATGGCGCGGGGCCAACGTCCGGACTTTC. Protein sequence: CASSEWRGANVRTF.

J is TRBJ2-1 and V is TRBV7-9, with a weak D call TRBD1 (8 bases). V lost 3 bases and J 4 bases, leaving 13 bases between the germline ends. CDR3 length: 15 amino acids. CDR1 SEHNR and CDR2 FQNEAQ come from the germline V gene (reference sequence). The CDR3 loop is CASSFGQGGYNEQFF. The CDR3 coding sequence is TGTGCCAGCAGCTTCGGACAGGGAGGGTACAATGAGCAGTTCTTC.

This clonotype was seen repeatedly, ten times or more. This chain joins TRBV5-1 and TRBJ2-3, with 11 nucleotides matching TRBD2. Germline V gene sequence: CDR1 SGHRS, CDR2 YFSETQ. The J segment lost 0 bases and the V segment lost 5 bases, leaving 5 bases of the junction unmatched. The CDR3 loop spans 16 amino acids. The CDR3 DNA is TGCGCCAGCAGACCCGGGACTAGCGGAAGCACAGATACGCAGTATTTT. It encodes CASRPGTSGSTDTQYF.

Remarks on this clonotype: The junction departs from germline at one end; a sequencing error may be responsible. The rearrangement joins TRBV29-1 to TRBJ2-6; possible D gene TRBD1, 5 bases. CDR1 and CDR2 from the germline V gene are SQVTM and ANQGSEA. The CDR3 is 15 amino acids. Here the CDR3 reads CSVEVLESGANVRTF. The CDR3 nucleotides read TGCAGCGTTGAAGTTCTAGAAAGTGGGGCCAACGTCCGGACTTTC.

To note about this clonotype: At one end the junction does not follow the germline gene, possibly because of a read error. The rearrangement links TRBV12-3 or TRBV12-4 to TRBJ1-4; 7 nucleotides agree with TRBD1. The CDR3 is made up of 19 amino acids. DNA of the CDR3: TGTGCCAGCAGCTTTGGGCGGGGACAGAGATTTGCAACTAATGAAACACTGTTTTTT. This translates into CASSFGRGQRFATNETLFF.

This clonotype occurred a few times. J is TRBJ1-1 and V is TRBV6-5; TRBD1 matches at 9 bases. V lost 3 bases and J lost 5; bases outside the gene matches: 7. The CDR3 covers 15 residues. Germline loops: CDR1 MNHEY, CDR2 SVGAGI. CDR3 residues: CASSYGRTGVTEAFF. The CDR3 DNA follows: TGTGCCAGCAGTTATGGCCGGACAGGGGTTACTGAAGCTTTCTTT.

This clonotype was counted a few times. This rearrangement joins TRBV6-2 or TRBV6-3 to TRBJ2-2; 7 positions agree with TRBD1. CDR3 length equals 15 residues. Germline V gene sequence: CDR1 MNHEY, CDR2 SVGEGT. V lost 4 bases, J lost 4 bases, and 6 bases stayed unmatched. CDR3 amino acids: CASSWRQGGTGELFF. CDR3 sequence (DNA): TGTGCCAGCAGTTGGCGACAGGGCGGCACCGGGGAGCTGTTTTTT.

For this clonotype: A much larger clone differs from this one at a single base, so this may be a read error. The CDR3 DNA is TGTGCCAGCAGCCCCCCAGGGGGTGGTGGGTCCTACGAGCAGTACTTC. Amino acids: CASSPPGGGGSYEQYF. The chain recombines TRBV3-1 with TRBJ2-7; 7 bases align to TRBD1. Trimming took 4 bases from V and 1 from J; bases not matched to a gene: 10. Germline V gene sequence: CDR1 LGHDT, CDR2 YNNKEL (reference sequence). This CDR3 has 16 residues.

This clonotype was detected ten times or more. The J gene is TRBJ1-4, the V gene TRBV29-1; D call uncertain. The ends were cut back, 4 bases at V and 7 bases at J, with 7 bases in the middle. This CDR3 contains 11 residues. Germline assignment: CDR1 SQVTM and CDR2 ANQGSEA. The CDR3 is CSVVSSEKLFF. Written as DNA, the CDR3 is TGCAGCGTTGTTTCAAGTGAAAAACTGTTTTTT.

Ten or more counts support this clonotype. The chain combines TRBV4-3 with TRBJ2-1, with TRBD2 matching over 11 bases. Germline V gene lookup returns CDR1 LGHNA and CDR2 YSLEER. J lost 6 bases, V lost 0 bases, and 7 bases had no gene match. The CDR3 is made up of 17 amino acids. The CDR3 DNA follows: TGCGCCAGCAGCCAAGATCTGACTAGCGGGGCGCCCAATGAGCAGTTCTTC. Encoded protein: CASSQDLTSGAPNEQFF.

The CDR3 protein is CSASPSPSYNEQFF. The CDR3 DNA is TGCAGTGCTAGTCCGAGCCCCTCCTACAATGAGCAGTTCTTC. This sequence joins TRBV20-1 and TRBJ2-1, with D unresolved. V dropped 3 bases and J dropped 0 bases, with 9 bases sitting between them. This CDR3 has 14 residues. CDR1 is DFQATT, CDR2 SNEGSKA, per germline (reference sequence).

This clonotype was seen repeatedly, ten times or more. V and J are TRBV5-5 and TRBJ1-1, with D possibly being TRBD1 (5 bases). Germline V gives CDR1 SGHKS, CDR2 YYEKEE (reference sequence). V dropped 4 bases and J dropped 4 bases, with 11 bases sitting between them. The CDR3 has 13 residues. The CDR3 sequence is CASSDWGGTEAFF. In nucleotides, the CDR3 is TGTGCCAGCAGCGATTGGGGGGGCACTGAAGCTTTCTTT.

The genes are TRBV20-1 and TRBJ2-1; no firm D call. CDR1 is DFQATT, CDR2 SNEGSKA, per germline (reference sequence). The CDR3 consists of 15 residues. Trimming took off 6 bases at V and 10 bases at J, with 25 bases between the two ends. The CDR3 nucleotides are TGCAGTGCCCGGTTTGAATACTTCCTAAGAGGCGAGCAGTTCTTC. Residues: CSARFEYFLRGEQFF.

This chain links TRBV3-1 with TRBJ2-1, with TRBD2 matching over 8 bases. This CDR3 is built from 14 residues. Germline V lookup: CDR1 LGHDT, CDR2 YNNKEL (reference sequence). The V and J ends lost 7 bases and 6 bases, in that order; junction bases with no gene match: 8. The chain's CDR3 is CASTESSGVNEQFF. The CDR3 DNA reads TGTGCCAGCACCGAAAGTAGCGGGGTCAATGAGCAGTTCTTC.

Turning to this clonotype: Given a much more abundant clone one base away, this may be a read error. The rearrangement links TRBV12-3 or TRBV12-4 to TRBJ1-6, with TRBD1 matching 7 bases. CDR3 length: 13 residues. CDR3 protein: CVSSSGQVSALHF. The CDR3 bases are TGTGTCAGCAGTTCCGGACAGGTTTCAGCCCTCCACTTT.

At least ten counts were recorded for this clonotype. This chain uses TRBV29-1 with TRBJ2-1; 12 bases map to TRBD2. Losses at the gene ends were 7 bases for V and 2 bases for J; bases not matched to a gene: 3. The length of the CDR3 is 14 residues. Looked up from germline, CDR1 is SQVTM and CDR2 is ANQGSEA. The CDR3 DNA follows: TGCAGCGCCGGACTAGCGGGACCCTACAATGAGCAGTTCTTC. This translates into CSAGLAGPYNEQFF.

This clonotype came up many times. The chain carries TRBV15 and TRBJ2-3, with 8 bases identical to TRBD2. The CDR3 has 14 residues. V lost 9 bases, J lost 3 bases, and 8 bases stayed unmatched. Looked up from germline, CDR1 is LNHNV and CDR2 is YYDKDF (reference sequence). CDR3 amino acids: CATRGALSTDTQYF. CDR3 DNA sequence: TGTGCCACGCGGGGGGCGCTTTCTACAGATACGCAGTATTTT.

This clonotype was picked up many times. The J gene is TRBJ1-5, the V gene TRBV29-1; the D is unclear. The CDR3 spans 13 residues. The germline gives CDR1 SQVTM, CDR2 ANQGSEA. Trimming shortened V by 4 bases and J by 4 bases, and 11 bases separated the two germline ends. The CDR3 DNA reads TGCAGCGTTGGTAATACGGGTAATCAGCCCCAGCATTTT. As protein: CSVGNTGNQPQHF.

V gene TRBV30 combines with J gene TRBJ2-3; TRBD1 aligns across 12 bases. This CDR3 spans 15 amino acids. The junction had 11 bases not matched to a gene; V was cut back by 5 bases and J by 8 bases. Germline V gene lookup returns CDR1 GTSNPN and CDR2 SVGIG (reference sequence). The CDR3 nucleotides are TGTGCCTGGCAAGGGGGACAGGGGGCAAGAGGTACGCAGTATTTT. Its translation: CAWQGGQGARGTQYF.

This clonotype was seen ten or more times. The chain carries TRBV5-1 and TRBJ2-1; D is perhaps TRBD2 (6 bases). The V gene's germline CDR1 is SGHRS and CDR2 YFSETQ. The CDR3 runs to 14 residues. The germline V and J ends were trimmed by 4 bases and 11 bases, with 19 bases remaining between them. The CDR3 nucleotides are TGCGCCAGCAGCGCCCCGGGACTTCCCCAAAAGCAGTTCTTC. Protein: CASSAPGLPQKQFF. The whole variable domain, filled in from reference TRBV5-1 and TRBJ2-1, reads KAGVTQTPRYLIKTRGQQVTLSCSPISGHRSVSWYQQTPGQGLQFLFEYFSETQRNKGNFPGRFSGRQFSNSRSEMNVSTLELGDSALYLCASSAPGLPQKQFFGPGTRLTVL.

The chain couples TRBV7-2 to TRBJ1-4, with D tentatively TRBD1 (5 bases). V lost 2 bases and J lost 5, with 15 bases in between. Germline assignment: CDR1 SGHTA and CDR2 FQGNSA. The CDR3 covers 16 residues. The CDR3 nucleotides are TGTGCCAGCAGCTTAATTCGGGGGTTTAGGAATGAAAAACTGTTTTTT. Encoded protein: CASSLIRGFRNEKLFF.

In regard to this clonotype: A read error may explain this, as a much larger clone is one base away. The chain combines TRBV12-3 or TRBV12-4 with TRBJ2-6; possibly TRBD1 or TRBD2 for D (5 bases each). There are 15 residues in the CDR3. Trimming stripped 5 bases from V and 4 bases from J, with 12 bases between. The CDR3 nucleotides read TGTGCCAGCAGTGTGAGGGGAACCGGGGCCAACGTCCTGACTTTC. This gives the protein CASSVRGTGANVLTF.